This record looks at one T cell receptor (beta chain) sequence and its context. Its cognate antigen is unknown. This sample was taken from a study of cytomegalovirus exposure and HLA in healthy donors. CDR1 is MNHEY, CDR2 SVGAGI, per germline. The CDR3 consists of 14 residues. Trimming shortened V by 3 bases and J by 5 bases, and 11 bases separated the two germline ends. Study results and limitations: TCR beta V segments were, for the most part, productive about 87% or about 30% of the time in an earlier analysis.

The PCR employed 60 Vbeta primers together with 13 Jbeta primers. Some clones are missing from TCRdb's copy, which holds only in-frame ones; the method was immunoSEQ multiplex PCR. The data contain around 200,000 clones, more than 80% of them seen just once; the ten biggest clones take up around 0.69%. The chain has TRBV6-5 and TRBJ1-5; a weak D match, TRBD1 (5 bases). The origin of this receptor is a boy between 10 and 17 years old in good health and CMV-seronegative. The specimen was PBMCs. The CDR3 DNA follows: TGTGCCAGCAGTTATGGGGCCCAACATCAGCCCCAGCATTTT. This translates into CASSYGAQHQPQHF.